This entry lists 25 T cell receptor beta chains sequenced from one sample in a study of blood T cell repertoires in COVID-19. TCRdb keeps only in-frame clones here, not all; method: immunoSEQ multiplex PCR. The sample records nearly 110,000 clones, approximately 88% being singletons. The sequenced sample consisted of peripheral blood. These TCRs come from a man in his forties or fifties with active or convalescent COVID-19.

CDR3 loop: CASSESIPGQDEQYF. The CDR3, as DNA: TGCGCCAGCAGTGAGTCGATTCCGGGACAGGACGAGCAGTACTTC. The chain has TRBV10-1 and TRBJ2-7; 8 positions match TRBD1. V lost 0 bases to trimming and J lost 5 bases; unmatched junction nucleotides: 6. The CDR3 extends over 15 amino acids. Germline loops: CDR1 WNHNN, CDR2 SYGVQD (reference sequence).

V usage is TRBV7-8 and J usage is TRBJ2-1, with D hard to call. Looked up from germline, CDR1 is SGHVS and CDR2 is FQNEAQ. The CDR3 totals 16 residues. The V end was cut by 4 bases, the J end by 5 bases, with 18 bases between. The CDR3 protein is CASSSVGSHNHNEQFF. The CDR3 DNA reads TGTGCCAGCAGCTCAGTCGGGTCTCACAACCACAATGAGCAGTTCTTC.

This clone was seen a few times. CDR3 in amino acids: CAWISDSSYNEQFF. In DNA form, the CDR3 reads TGTGCCTGGATCTCCGACAGCTCCTACAATGAGCAGTTCTTC. The chain couples TRBV30 to TRBJ2-1; TRBD1 is a possible D gene (5 bases). CDR1 GTSNPN and CDR2 SVGIG come from the germline V gene (reference sequence). This CDR3 comprises 14 residues. The germline V and J ends were trimmed by 4 bases and 0 bases, with 10 bases remaining between them.

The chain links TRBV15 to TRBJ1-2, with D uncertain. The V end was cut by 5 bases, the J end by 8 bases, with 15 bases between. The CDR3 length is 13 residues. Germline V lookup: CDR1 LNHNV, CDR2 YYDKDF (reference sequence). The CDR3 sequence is CATSSQREEGYTF. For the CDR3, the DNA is TGTGCCACCAGCTCCCAAAGGGAGGAAGGCTACACCTTC.

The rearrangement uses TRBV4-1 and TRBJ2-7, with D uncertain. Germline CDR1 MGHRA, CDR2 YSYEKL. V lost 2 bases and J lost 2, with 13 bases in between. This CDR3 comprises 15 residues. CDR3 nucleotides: TGCGCCAGCAGCCAACTGGCGGAGTTTACCTACGAGCAGTACTTC. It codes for CASSQLAEFTYEQYF.

CDR3 coding DNA: TGTGCCAGCAGCTTGGGGGGGGCTAATGAAAAACTGTTTTTT. Translated: CASSLGGANEKLFF. The chain joins TRBV5-4 to TRBJ1-4, with D maybe TRBD1 (5 bases). Germline CDR1 SGHNT, CDR2 YYREEE (reference sequence). The CDR3 length is 14 residues. V was shortened by 0 bases and J by 3 bases, with 6 bases between the two germline ends.

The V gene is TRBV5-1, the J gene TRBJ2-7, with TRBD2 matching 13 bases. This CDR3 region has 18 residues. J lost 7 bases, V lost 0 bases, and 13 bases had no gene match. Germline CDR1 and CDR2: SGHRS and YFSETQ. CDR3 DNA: TGCGCCAGCAGCTTGGGATTACACGGGACTAGCGGGACGCCGGAGCAGTACTTC. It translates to CASSLGLHGTSGTPEQYF.

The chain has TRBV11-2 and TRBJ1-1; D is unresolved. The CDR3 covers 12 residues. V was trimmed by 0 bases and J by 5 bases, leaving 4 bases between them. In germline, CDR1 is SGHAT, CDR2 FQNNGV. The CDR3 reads CASSLDQTEAFF. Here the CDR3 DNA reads TGTGCCAGCAGCTTAGATCAAACTGAAGCTTTCTTT.

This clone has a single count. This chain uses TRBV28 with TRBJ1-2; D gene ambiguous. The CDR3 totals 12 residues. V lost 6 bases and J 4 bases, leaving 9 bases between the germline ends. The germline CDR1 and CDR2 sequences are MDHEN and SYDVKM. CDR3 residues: CASSANFYGYTF. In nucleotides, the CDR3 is TGTGCCAGCAGCGCAAACTTCTATGGCTACACCTTC.

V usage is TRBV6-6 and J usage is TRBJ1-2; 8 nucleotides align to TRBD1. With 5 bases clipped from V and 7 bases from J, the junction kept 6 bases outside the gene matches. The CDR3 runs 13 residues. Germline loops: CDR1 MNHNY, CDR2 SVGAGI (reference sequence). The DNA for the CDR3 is TGTGCCAGCAGTACCGGACAGGGTCGTGGCTACACCTTC. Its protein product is CASSTGQGRGYTF.

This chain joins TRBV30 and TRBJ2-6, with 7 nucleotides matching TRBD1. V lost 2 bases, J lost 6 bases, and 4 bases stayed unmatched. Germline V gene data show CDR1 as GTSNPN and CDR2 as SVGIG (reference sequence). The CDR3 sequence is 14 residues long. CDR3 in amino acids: CAWSKGQEANVLTF. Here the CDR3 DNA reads TGTGCCTGGAGTAAAGGACAGGAGGCCAACGTCCTGACTTTC. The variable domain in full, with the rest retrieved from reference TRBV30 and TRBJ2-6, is SQTIHQWPATLVQPVGSPLSLECTVEGTSNPNLYWYRQAAGRGLQLLFYSVGIGQISSEVPQNLSASRPQDRQFILSSKKLLLSDSGFYLCAWSKGQEANVLTFGAGSRLTVL.

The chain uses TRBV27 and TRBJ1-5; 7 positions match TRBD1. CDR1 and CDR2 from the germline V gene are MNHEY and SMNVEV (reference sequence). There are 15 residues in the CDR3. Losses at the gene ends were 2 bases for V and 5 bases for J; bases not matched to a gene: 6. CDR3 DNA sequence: TGTGCCAGCAGTTTAATGACAGGGCTCGATCAGCCCCAGCATTTT. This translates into CASSLMTGLDQPQHF.

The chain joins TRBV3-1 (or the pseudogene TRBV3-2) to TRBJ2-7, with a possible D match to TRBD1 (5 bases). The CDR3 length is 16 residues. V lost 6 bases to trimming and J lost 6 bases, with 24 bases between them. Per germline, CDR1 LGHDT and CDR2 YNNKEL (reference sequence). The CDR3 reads CASRLQGGADQREQYF. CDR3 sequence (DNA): TGTGCCAGCAGACTCCAGGGCGGTGCGGACCAGCGCGAGCAGTACTTC.

The CDR3 is CASRFTGRGYGYTF. The CDR3 nucleotides read TGTGCCAGCAGGTTTACAGGGAGAGGGTATGGCTACACCTTC. The V call is TRBV5-6, the J call TRBJ1-2, with D maybe TRBD1 (6 bases). This CDR3 has 14 amino acids. Germline assignment: CDR1 SGHDT and CDR2 YYEEEE. Trimming removed 5 bases at V and 5 bases at J, with 16 bases between.

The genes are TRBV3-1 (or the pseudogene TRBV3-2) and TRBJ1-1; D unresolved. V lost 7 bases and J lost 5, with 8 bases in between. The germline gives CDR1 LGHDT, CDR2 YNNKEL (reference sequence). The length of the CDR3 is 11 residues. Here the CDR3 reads CASTRGTEAFF. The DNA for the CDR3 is TGTGCCAGCACCAGAGGAACTGAAGCTTTCTTT.

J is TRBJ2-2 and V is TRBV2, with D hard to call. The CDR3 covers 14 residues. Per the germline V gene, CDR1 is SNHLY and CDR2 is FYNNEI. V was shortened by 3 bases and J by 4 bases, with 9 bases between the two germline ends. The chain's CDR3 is CASSEIASTGELFF. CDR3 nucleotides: TGTGCCAGCAGTGAGATAGCCAGCACCGGGGAGCTGTTTTTT.

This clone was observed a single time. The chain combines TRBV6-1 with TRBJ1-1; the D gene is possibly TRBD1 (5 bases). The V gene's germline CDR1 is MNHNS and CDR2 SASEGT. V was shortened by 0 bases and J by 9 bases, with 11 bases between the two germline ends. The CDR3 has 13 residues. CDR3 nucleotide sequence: TGTGCCAGCAGTGAAGCGCGGGGGTTCCAAGCTTTCTTT. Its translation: CASSEARGFQAFF.

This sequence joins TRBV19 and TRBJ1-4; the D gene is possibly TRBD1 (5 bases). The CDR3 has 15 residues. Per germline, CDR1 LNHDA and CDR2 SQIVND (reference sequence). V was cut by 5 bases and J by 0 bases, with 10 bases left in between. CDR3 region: CASSQGSATNEKLFF. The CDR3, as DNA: TGTGCCAGTAGTCAGGGTTCTGCAACTAATGAAAAACTGTTTTTT.

This chain's CDR3 is CASSLAKTSGRETQYF. The DNA for the CDR3 is TGCGCCAGCAGCTTGGCCAAGACTAGCGGTAGAGAGACCCAGTACTTC. This chain connects TRBV5-1 to TRBJ2-5, with TRBD2 matching 9 bases. The germline V gene has CDR1 SGHRS and CDR2 YFSETQ. V dropped 0 bases and J dropped 4; count of bases not matched to a gene: 7. CDR3 length: 16 residues. Combining the CDR3 with reference TRBV5-1 and TRBJ2-5 gives the whole variable domain KAGVTQTPRYLIKTRGQQVTLSCSPISGHRSVSWYQQTPGQGLQFLFEYFSETQRNKGNFPGRFSGRQFSNSRSEMNVSTLELGDSALYLCASSLAKTSGRETQYFGPGTRLLVL.

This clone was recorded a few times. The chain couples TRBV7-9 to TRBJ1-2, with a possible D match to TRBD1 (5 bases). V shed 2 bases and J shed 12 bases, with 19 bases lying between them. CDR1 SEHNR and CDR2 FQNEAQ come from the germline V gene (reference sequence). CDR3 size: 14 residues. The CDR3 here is CASSLTVGKQVDTF. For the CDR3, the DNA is TGTGCCAGCAGCTTAACTGTGGGTAAACAGGTCGACACCTTC.

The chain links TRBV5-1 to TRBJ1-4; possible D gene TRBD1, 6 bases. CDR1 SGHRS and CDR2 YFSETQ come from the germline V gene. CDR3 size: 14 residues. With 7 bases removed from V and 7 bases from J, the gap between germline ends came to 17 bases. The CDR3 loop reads CASGEQGTGEKLFF. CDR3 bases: TGCGCCAGCGGGGAACAGGGAACGGGTGAAAAACTGTTTTTT.

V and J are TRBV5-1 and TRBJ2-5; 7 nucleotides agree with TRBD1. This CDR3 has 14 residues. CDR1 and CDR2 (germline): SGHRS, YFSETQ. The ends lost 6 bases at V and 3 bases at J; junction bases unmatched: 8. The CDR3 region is CASTWRQGKETQYF. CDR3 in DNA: TGCGCCAGCACCTGGCGACAGGGAAAAGAGACCCAGTACTTC.

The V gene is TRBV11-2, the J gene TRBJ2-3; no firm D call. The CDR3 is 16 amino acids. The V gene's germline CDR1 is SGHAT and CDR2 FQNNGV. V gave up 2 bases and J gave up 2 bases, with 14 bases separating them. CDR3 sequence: CASSLLGRVTTDTQYF. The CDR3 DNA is TGTGCCAGCAGCTTATTAGGCCGGGTAACCACAGATACGCAGTATTTT.

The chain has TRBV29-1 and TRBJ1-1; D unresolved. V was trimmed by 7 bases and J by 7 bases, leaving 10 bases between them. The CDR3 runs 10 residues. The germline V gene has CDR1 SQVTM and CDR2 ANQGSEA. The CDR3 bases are TGCAGCGCTGGGGAGAATGAAGCTTTCTTT. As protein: CSAGENEAFF.

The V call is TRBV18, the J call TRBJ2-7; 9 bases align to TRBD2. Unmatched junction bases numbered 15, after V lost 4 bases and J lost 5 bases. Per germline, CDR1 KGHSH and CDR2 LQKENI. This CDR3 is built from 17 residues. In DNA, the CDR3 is TGTGCCAGCTCACTCTGGGCTAGCGGGACAAATAAACACGAGCAGTACTTC. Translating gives CASSLWASGTNKHEQYF.